The 26 T cell receptor beta chains listed next were all sequenced from one sample in a study of cytomegalovirus exposure and HLA in healthy donors. The PCR used 60 Vbeta and 13 Jbeta primers. Here immunoSEQ multiplex PCR was the method, and the copy in TCRdb shows in-frame clones only, minus some. Of about 63,000 clones in the sample, roughly 80% were seen once. Material for sequencing was PBMCs. Receptor source: a woman in her thirties or forties in good health and CMV-seropositive.

CDR3: CASSRGGPYNEQFF. Here the CDR3 DNA reads TGTGCCAGCAGCCGCGGGGGCCCGTACAATGAGCAGTTCTTC. The J gene is TRBJ2-1, the V gene TRBV27; perhaps TRBD2 as D (7 bases). V was shortened by 6 bases and J by 4 bases, with 13 bases between the two germline ends. The CDR3 covers 14 residues. Germline assignment: CDR1 MNHEY and CDR2 SMNVEV (reference sequence).

This clone was recorded once. Germline and junction disagree at one end, which may indicate a read error. The J gene is TRBJ1-4, the V gene TRBV7-9, with TRBD1 matching over 8 bases. Germline CDR1 and CDR2: SEHNR and FQNEAQ (reference sequence). This CDR3 spans 14 amino acids. The CDR3 DNA reads TGTTCCAGCAGCTCGGACAGGGTCAGGGAAAAACTGTTTTTT. Translation: CSSSSDRVREKLFF. The complete variable domain, with remaining parts taken from reference TRBV7-9 and TRBJ1-4, reads DTGVSQNPRHKITKRGQNVTFRCDPISEHNRLYWYRQTLGQGPEFLTYFQNEAQLEKSRLLSDRFSAERPKGSFSTLEIQRTEQGDSAMYLCSSSSDRVREKLFFGSGTQLSVL.

The chain joins TRBV2 to TRBJ1-1; TRBD1 matches at 12 bases. V trimming: 6 bases; J trimming: 10 bases; junction bases outside the gene matches: 12. Germline CDR1 is SNHLY and CDR2 is FYNNEI. This CDR3 has 15 amino acids. The CDR3 sequence is CASRPGQGAPRGAFF. The CDR3 DNA sequence: TGTGCCAGCAGGCCGGGACAGGGGGCCCCCCGCGGAGCTTTCTTT.

This clone was observed a single time. V usage is TRBV6-6 and J usage is TRBJ1-1; TRBD1 agrees at 8 bases. The germline V gene encodes CDR1 MNHNY and CDR2 SVGAGI (reference sequence). The CDR3 spans 14 residues. Trimming took 6 bases from V and 5 from J; bases not matched to a gene: 8. CDR3 sequence (DNA): TGTGCCAGCAGCCCTGGACAGGGTGGGACTGAAGCTTTCTTT. Its protein is CASSPGQGGTEAFF.

The chain recombines TRBV30 with TRBJ1-2, with D uncertain. The germline V gene has CDR1 GTSNPN and CDR2 SVGIG (reference sequence). Trimming pared 0 bases from V and 6 bases from J, leaving 17 bases between. The CDR3 is 15 amino acids. CDR3 loop: CAWSVLGRASDGYTF. In nucleotides, the CDR3 is TGTGCCTGGAGTGTACTCGGGAGGGCGAGTGATGGCTACACCTTC.

The chain is built from TRBV5-4 and TRBJ2-1; 12 bases match TRBD2. After removal of 4 bases from V and 7 bases from J, the junction contained 6 bases not matched to a gene. In germline, CDR1 is SGHNT, CDR2 YYREEE (reference sequence). This CDR3 region has 15 residues. Written as DNA, the CDR3 is TGTGCCAGCAGCGCGACTAGCGGGGGATCTAATGAGCAGTTCTTC. Its translation: CASSATSGGSNEQFF.

The chain couples TRBV19 to TRBJ1-5; TRBD1 matches 7 bases. J was trimmed by 6 bases and V by 2 bases; bases with no gene match: 7. This CDR3 is 15 amino acids long. Germline CDR1 and CDR2: LNHDA and SQIVND (reference sequence). Here the CDR3 DNA reads TGTGCCAGTAGTATAAGGACAGGATTCGGTCAGCCCCAGCATTTT. Encoded protein: CASSIRTGFGQPQHF.

CDR3 amino acids: CASAGGFLKNSYEQYF. The CDR3 bases are TGTGCCAGCGCCGGGGGGTTCCTCAAAAATTCCTACGAGCAGTACTTC. The gene calls are TRBV14 and TRBJ2-7; the match to TRBD2 covers 7 bases. The CDR3 is 16 residues long. Germline CDR1 is SGHDN and CDR2 is FVKESK. Unmatched junction bases numbered 14, after V lost 8 bases and J lost 1 base.

The chain combines TRBV6-1 with TRBJ2-1; the match to TRBD2 covers 13 bases. CDR3 length: 15 amino acids. Germline V lookup: CDR1 MNHNS, CDR2 SASEGT. V shed 7 bases and J 4 bases; nucleotides not matched to a gene: 4. CDR3 coding DNA: TGTGCCAGCATACTAGCGGGGGGGCCGTACAATGAGCAGTTCTTC. Translated, it gives CASILAGGPYNEQFF.

The gene calls are TRBV7-8 and TRBJ1-1; 9 nucleotides agree with TRBD1. Germline V gene lookup returns CDR1 SGHVS and CDR2 FQNEAQ. The CDR3 covers 12 residues. J gave up 11 bases and V 3 bases, and 4 bases lay outside the gene matches. In DNA, the CDR3 is TGTGCCAGCAGCTTGGACAGGGGACGGGCTTTCTTT. Translated, it gives CASSLDRGRAFF.

The V and J genes are TRBV30 and TRBJ2-2; D is perhaps TRBD2 (6 bases). This CDR3 has 16 residues. Trimming stripped 0 bases from V and 7 bases from J, with 18 bases between. Germline V gene sequence: CDR1 GTSNPN, CDR2 SVGIG (reference sequence). The CDR3 spells CAWSVWTGAGGGELFF. The CDR3 region has the DNA TGTGCCTGGAGTGTATGGACCGGGGCCGGGGGCGGGGAGCTGTTTTTT. Full variable domain (missing parts from reference TRBV30 and TRBJ2-2): SQTIHQWPATLVQPVGSPLSLECTVEGTSNPNLYWYRQAAGRGLQLLFYSVGIGQISSEVPQNLSASRPQDRQFILSSKKLLLSDSGFYLCAWSVWTGAGGGELFFGEGSRLTVL.

The chain joins TRBV6-5 to TRBJ2-1; D might be TRBD2 (5 bases). CDR1 and CDR2 from the germline V gene are MNHEY and SVGAGI. Trimming took off 2 bases at V and 7 bases at J, with 6 bases between the two ends. This CDR3 spans 12 amino acids. DNA for the CDR3: TGTGCCAGCAGTTACCGGGGTAATGAGCAGTTCTTC. This encodes CASSYRGNEQFF.

This clone has just a few counts. The rearrangement joins TRBV9 to TRBJ1-2, with D possibly matching TRBD1 (6 bases). CDR3 size: 14 residues. The germline gives CDR1 SGDLS, CDR2 YYNGEE. The V end lost 3 bases, the J end lost 4 bases, and 13 bases lay between the germline ends. CDR3 in DNA: TGTGCCAGCAGCGCCCCCTCGACAGGCTATGGCTACACCTTC. Its protein is CASSAPSTGYGYTF.

The genes are TRBV5-1 and TRBJ2-7, with D perhaps TRBD1 (5 bases). V was clipped by 1 base and J by 5 bases, with 22 bases between them. Germline CDR1 SGHRS, CDR2 YFSETQ. This CDR3 is built from 17 residues. The CDR3 protein is CASSLSALQQGPDEQYF. The DNA of the CDR3 is TGCGCCAGCAGCTTGTCGGCACTCCAGCAGGGTCCTGACGAGCAGTACTTC.

The V gene is TRBV13, the J gene TRBJ2-1, with D possibly matching TRBD1 (5 bases). V dropped 5 bases and J dropped 0 bases, with 14 bases sitting between them. Per the germline V gene, CDR1 is PRHDT and CDR2 is FYEKMQ (reference sequence). CDR3 size: 16 residues. The CDR3 is CASSARQLSSYNEQFF. The CDR3 DNA is TGTGCCAGCAGCGCCCGACAGTTGAGCTCCTACAATGAGCAGTTCTTC.

The rearrangement uses TRBV7-9 and TRBJ1-3; possible D gene TRBD1, 6 bases. V was clipped by 3 bases and J by 0 bases, with 15 bases between them. This CDR3 has 17 residues. Germline V CDR1 and CDR2: SEHNR, FQNEAQ (reference sequence). CDR3 nucleotides: TGTGCCAGCAGCTTGGGGGACATTGGGAGCTCTGGAAACACCATATATTTT. Protein: CASSLGDIGSSGNTIYF.

This clone was detected only once. V and J are TRBV10-3 and TRBJ1-2; 9 bases map to TRBD1. CDR1 is ENHRY, CDR2 SYGVKD, per germline. The CDR3 sequence is 14 residues long. The V and J ends lost 6 bases and 2 bases, in that order; junction bases with no gene match: 4. The CDR3 DNA sequence: TGTGCCATCAGCGCCGGGACAGGGAACTATGGCTACACCTTC. Amino acid sequence: CAISAGTGNYGYTF.

The chain joins TRBV6-1 to TRBJ1-2; D is ambiguous. There are 13 residues in the CDR3. V lost 1 base, J lost 2 bases, and 5 bases lay in between. Per germline, CDR1 MNHNS and CDR2 SASEGT. DNA for the CDR3: TGTGCCAGCAGTGAAGGCCAGAACTATGGCTACACCTTC. Translation: CASSEGQNYGYTF.

This chain joins TRBV7-2 and TRBJ1-2; no reliable D call. Germline V lookup: CDR1 SGHTA, CDR2 FQGNSA. V lost 5 bases to trimming and J lost 6 bases, with 16 bases between them. The CDR3 covers 14 residues. The CDR3 coding sequence is TGTGCCAGCAGCCCCCTTCGGAGGGCTGATGGCTACACCTTC. It translates to CASSPLRRADGYTF.

There are a few counts of this clone. This chain joins TRBV5-1 and TRBJ1-2, with D maybe TRBD1 (6 bases). The V gene lost 0 bases and the J gene lost 8 bases, with 11 bases spanning the gap. The CDR3 loop spans 13 amino acids. Germline V gives CDR1 SGHRS, CDR2 YFSETQ. DNA for the CDR3: TGCGCCAGCAGCTTGGACAGGGCTTGGGGCTACACCTTC. As protein: CASSLDRAWGYTF.

In its sample, this clone was seen once. The chain couples TRBV5-1 to TRBJ1-1; TRBD1 is a possible D gene (5 bases). This CDR3 comprises 14 residues. In germline, CDR1 is SGHRS, CDR2 YFSETQ. The V end lost 6 bases, the J end lost 3 bases, and 15 bases lay between the germline ends. The CDR3 sequence: CASTPHRGDTEAFF. The DNA for the CDR3 is TGCGCCAGCACGCCCCATAGGGGCGACACTGAAGCTTTCTTT. The whole variable domain, filled in from reference TRBV5-1 and TRBJ1-1, reads KAGVTQTPRYLIKTRGQQVTLSCSPISGHRSVSWYQQTPGQGLQFLFEYFSETQRNKGNFPGRFSGRQFSNSRSEMNVSTLELGDSALYLCASTPHRGDTEAFFGQGTRLTVV.

This chain uses TRBV25-1 with TRBJ2-5; D possibly corresponds to TRBD1 (6 bases). Germline V gives CDR1 MGHDK, CDR2 SYGVNS. There are 13 residues in the CDR3. The germline V and J ends were trimmed by 2 bases and 5 bases, with 9 bases remaining between them. Here the CDR3 reads CASSEGGFETQYF. In DNA, the CDR3 is TGTGCCAGCAGTGAAGGGGGCTTTGAGACCCAGTACTTC.

V and J are TRBV10-3 and TRBJ1-5, with D unclear. The germline CDR1 and CDR2 sequences are ENHRY and SYGVKD. This CDR3 contains 13 residues. The V end was cut by 4 bases, the J end by 7 bases, with 11 bases between. The CDR3: CAISGGEDQPQHF. DNA for the CDR3: TGTGCCATCAGTGGTGGGGAGGACCAGCCCCAGCATTTT.

Note on this clone: Other DNA sequences in the sample encode the same CDR3. The chain employs TRBV7-9 and TRBJ1-1; D gene uncertain. Germline V gene sequence: CDR1 SEHNR, CDR2 FQNEAQ (reference sequence). The length of the CDR3 is 11 residues. The V end was cut by 2 bases, the J end by 8 bases, with 6 bases between. Here the CDR3 reads CASSLYNEAFF. The CDR3 DNA reads as TGTGCCAGCAGCTTATACAACGAAGCTTTCTTT.

DNA for the CDR3: TGTGCCAGCAGTCCACGGACAGGGAGGTATAATTCACCCCTCCACTTT. Encoded protein: CASSPRTGRYNSPLHF. The rearrangement joins TRBV27 to TRBJ1-6; 8 positions agree with TRBD1. After removal of 5 bases from V and 4 bases from J, the junction contained 7 bases not matched to a gene. Germline-derived CDR1 and CDR2 are MNHEY and SMNVEV (reference sequence). The CDR3 has 16 residues.

This rearrangement joins TRBV2 to TRBJ2-1; 12 nucleotides match TRBD2. Germline trimming cut 7 bases from V and 2 bases from J; bases unmatched to any gene: 12. The CDR3 is made up of 18 amino acids. Germline CDR1 reads SNHLY; CDR2 reads FYNNEI. Here the CDR3 reads CASKSPLAGGTTYNEQFF. DNA of the CDR3: TGTGCCAGCAAATCCCCTCTAGCGGGGGGGACGACCTACAATGAGCAGTTCTTC.